This note documents a single T cell receptor (beta chain) sequence. Under the authors' procedure: Amplification of reference gene primers was used by the study to estimate nucleated cell counts. Profiling relied on immunoSEQ multiplex PCR, and the TCRdb table lists in-frame clones only, not all of them. The D gene and trimming were derived from the DNA, and the V and J assignments and clone size from that table. The sample records 150,000 to 200,000 clones, 78% being singletons. This entry comes from a study of blood T cell repertoires in COVID-19. Overall study context: Whether acute or convalescent, the COVID-19 samples came from the United States, Italy and Spain. From T cells, B-cell-depleted T cells, or PBMCs came the material, which was cDNA or gDNA.

V was cut by 4 bases and J by 0 bases, with 14 bases left in between. CDR3 size: 16 residues. CDR1 is SGDLS, CDR2 YYNGEE, per germline. The chain recombines TRBV9 with TRBJ2-1; D perhaps matches TRBD2 (6 bases). The sample was peripheral blood. The source of this sequence is a woman at least 80 years old with acute or convalescent COVID-19. CDR3 DNA sequence: TGTGCCAGCAGCCCCCGCGGGACCACCTCCTACAATGAGCAGTTCTTC. Residues: CASSPRGTTSYNEQFF.